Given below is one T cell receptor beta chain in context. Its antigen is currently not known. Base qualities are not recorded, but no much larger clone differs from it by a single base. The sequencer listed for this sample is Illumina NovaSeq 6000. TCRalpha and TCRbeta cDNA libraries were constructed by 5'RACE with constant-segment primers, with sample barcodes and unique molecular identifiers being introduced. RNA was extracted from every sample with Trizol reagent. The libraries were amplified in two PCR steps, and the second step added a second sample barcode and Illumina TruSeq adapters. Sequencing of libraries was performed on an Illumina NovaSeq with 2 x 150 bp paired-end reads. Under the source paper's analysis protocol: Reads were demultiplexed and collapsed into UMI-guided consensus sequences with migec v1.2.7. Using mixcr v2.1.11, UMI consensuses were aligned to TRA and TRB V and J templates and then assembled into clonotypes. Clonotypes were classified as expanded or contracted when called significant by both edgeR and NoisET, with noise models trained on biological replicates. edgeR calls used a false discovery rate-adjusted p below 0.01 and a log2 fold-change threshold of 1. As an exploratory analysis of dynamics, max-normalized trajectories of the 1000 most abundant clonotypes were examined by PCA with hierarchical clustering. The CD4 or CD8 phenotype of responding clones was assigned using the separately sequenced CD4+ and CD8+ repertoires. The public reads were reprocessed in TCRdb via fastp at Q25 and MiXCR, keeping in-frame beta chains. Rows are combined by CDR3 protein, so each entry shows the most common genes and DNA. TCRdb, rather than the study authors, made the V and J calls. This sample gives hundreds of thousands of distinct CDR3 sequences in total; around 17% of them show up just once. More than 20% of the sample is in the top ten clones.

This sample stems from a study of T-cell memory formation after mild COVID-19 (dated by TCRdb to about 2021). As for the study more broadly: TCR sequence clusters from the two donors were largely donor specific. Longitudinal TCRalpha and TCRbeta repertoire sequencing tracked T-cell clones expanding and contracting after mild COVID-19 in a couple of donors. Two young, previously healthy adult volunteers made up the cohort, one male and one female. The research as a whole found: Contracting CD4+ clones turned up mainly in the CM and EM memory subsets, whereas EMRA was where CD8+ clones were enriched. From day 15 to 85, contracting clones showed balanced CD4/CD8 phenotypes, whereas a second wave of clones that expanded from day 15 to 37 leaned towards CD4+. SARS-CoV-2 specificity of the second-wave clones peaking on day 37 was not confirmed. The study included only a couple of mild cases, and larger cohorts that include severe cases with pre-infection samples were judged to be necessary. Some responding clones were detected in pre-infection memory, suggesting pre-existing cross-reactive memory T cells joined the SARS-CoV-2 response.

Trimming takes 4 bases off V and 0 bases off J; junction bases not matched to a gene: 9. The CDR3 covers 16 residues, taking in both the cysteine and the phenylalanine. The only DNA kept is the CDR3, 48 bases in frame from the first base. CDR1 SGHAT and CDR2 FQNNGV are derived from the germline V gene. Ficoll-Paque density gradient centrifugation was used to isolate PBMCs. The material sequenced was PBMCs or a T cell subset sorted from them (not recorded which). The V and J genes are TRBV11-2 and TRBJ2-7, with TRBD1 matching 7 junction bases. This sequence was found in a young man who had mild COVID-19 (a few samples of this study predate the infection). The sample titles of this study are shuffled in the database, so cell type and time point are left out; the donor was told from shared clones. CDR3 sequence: CASSSYRGQNSYEQYF. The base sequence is TGTGCCAGCAGCTCCTACCGGGGACAGAACTCCTACGAGCAGTACTTC.